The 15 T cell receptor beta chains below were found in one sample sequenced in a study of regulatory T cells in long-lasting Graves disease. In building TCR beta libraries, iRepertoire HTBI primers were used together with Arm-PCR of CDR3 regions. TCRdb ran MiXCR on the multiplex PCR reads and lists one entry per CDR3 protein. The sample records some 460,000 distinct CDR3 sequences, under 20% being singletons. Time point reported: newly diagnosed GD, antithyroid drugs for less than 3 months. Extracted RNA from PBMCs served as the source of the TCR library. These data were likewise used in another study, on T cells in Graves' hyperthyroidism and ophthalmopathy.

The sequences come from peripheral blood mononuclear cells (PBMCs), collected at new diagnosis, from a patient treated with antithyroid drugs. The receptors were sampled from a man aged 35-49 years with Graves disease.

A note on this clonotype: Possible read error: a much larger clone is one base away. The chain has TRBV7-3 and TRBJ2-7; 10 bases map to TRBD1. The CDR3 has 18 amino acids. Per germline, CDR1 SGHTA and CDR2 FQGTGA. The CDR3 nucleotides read TGTGCCAGCAGCCTAACCCACACCTGGGACAGGGGCTACAATGAGCAGTACTTC. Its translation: CASSLTHTWDRGYNEQYF.

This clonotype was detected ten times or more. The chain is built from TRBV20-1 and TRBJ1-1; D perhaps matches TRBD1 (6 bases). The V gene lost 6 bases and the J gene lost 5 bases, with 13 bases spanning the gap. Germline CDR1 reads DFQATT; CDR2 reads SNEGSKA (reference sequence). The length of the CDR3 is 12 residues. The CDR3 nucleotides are TGCAGTGCCAAATGGGGGCGAACTGAAGCTTTCTTT. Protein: CSAKWGRTEAFF.

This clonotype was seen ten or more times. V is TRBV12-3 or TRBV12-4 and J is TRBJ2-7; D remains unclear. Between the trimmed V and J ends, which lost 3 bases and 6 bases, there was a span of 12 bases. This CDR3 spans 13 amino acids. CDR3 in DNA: TGTGCCAGCAGTTTTGGGGTAGTCCCCGAGCAGTACTTC. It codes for CASSFGVVPEQYF.

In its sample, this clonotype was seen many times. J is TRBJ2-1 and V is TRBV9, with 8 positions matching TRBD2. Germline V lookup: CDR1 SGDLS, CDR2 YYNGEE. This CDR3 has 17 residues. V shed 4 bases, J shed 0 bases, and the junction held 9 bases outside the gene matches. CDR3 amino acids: CASSPRAGGVSYNEQFF. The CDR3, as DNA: TGTGCCAGCAGCCCTCGTGCGGGGGGCGTCTCCTACAATGAGCAGTTCTTC.

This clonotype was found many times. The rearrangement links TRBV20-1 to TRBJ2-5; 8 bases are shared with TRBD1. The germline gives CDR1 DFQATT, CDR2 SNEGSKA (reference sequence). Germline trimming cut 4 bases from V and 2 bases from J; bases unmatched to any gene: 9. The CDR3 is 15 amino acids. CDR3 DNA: TGCAGTGCTACTACCCCCCAGGGGGCTCAAGAGACCCAGTACTTC. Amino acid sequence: CSATTPQGAQETQYF.

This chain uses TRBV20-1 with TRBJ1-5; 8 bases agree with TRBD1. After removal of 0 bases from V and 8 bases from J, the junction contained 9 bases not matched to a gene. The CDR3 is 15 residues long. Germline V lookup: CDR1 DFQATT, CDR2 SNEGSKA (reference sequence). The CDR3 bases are TGCAGTGCTAGAGATCAGGGGGCCCTTGGGAAGCCCCAGCATTTT. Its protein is CSARDQGALGKPQHF.

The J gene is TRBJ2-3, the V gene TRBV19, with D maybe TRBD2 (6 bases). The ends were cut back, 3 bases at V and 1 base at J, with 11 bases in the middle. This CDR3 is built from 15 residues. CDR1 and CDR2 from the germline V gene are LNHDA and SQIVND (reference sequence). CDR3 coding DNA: TGTGCCAGTAGTATTTTTACGGGGGGCACAGATACGCAGTATTTT. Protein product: CASSIFTGGTDTQYF. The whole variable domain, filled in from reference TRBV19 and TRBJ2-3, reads DGGITQSPKYLFRKEGQNVTLSCEQNLNHDAMYWYRQDPGQGLRLIYYSQIVNDFQKGDIAEGYSVSREKKESFPLTVTSAQKNPTAFYLCASSIFTGGTDTQYFGPGTRLTVL.

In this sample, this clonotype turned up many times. The CDR3 coding sequence is TGTGCCAGCAGCGCGAGACTAGCGGGAGTCGACGAGCAGTACTTC. It codes for CASSARLAGVDEQYF. The rearrangement uses TRBV9 and TRBJ2-7; 12 nucleotides agree with TRBD2. V lost 3 bases, J lost 5 bases, and 6 bases stayed unmatched. Germline V gives CDR1 SGDLS, CDR2 YYNGEE. This CDR3 is 15 amino acids long.

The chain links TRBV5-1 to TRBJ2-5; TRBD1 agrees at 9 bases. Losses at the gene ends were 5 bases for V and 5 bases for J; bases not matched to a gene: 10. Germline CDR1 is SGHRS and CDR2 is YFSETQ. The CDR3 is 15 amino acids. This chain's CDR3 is CASRITGTGWETQYF. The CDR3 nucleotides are TGCGCCAGCAGAATTACCGGGACAGGGTGGGAGACCCAGTACTTC.

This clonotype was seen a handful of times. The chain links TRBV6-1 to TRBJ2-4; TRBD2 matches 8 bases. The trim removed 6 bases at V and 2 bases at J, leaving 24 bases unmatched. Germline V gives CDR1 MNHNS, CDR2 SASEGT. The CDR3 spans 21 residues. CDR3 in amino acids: CASREGYGSGILLGPKNIQYF. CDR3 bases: TGTGCCAGCAGGGAGGGTTATGGTAGCGGGATACTCCTCGGGCCCAAAAACATTCAGTACTTC.

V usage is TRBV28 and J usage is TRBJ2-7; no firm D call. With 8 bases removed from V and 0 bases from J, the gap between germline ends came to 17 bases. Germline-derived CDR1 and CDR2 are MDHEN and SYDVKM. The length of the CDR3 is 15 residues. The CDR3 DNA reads TGTGCCAGCGGGCCCATTGACACCTACTCCTACGAGCAGTACTTC. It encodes CASGPIDTYSYEQYF.

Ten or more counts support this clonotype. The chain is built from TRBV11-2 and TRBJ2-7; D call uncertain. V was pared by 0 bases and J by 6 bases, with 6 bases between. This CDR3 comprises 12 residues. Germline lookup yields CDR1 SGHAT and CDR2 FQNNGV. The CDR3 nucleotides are TGTGCCAGCAGCTTAGATCTAATCGAGCAGTACTTC. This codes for CASSLDLIEQYF.

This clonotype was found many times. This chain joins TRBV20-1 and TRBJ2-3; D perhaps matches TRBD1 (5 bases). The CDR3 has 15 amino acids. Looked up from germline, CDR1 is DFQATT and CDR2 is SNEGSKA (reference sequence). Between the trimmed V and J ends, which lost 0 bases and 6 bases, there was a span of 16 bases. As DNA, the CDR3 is TGCAGTGCTAGAGACGCAGGGCGGTTTTCGGATACGCAGTATTTT. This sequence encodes CSARDAGRFSDTQYF.

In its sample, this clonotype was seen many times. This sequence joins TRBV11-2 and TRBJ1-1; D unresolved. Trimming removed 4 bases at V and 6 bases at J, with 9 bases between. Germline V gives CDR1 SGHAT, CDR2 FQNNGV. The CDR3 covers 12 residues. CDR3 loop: CASSSDTSEAFF. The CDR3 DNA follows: TGTGCCAGCAGCTCCGACACCTCTGAAGCTTTCTTT.

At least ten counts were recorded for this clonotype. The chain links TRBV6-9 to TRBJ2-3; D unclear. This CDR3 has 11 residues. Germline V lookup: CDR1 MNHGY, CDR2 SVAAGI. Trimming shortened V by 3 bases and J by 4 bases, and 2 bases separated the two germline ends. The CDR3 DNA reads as TGTGCCAGCAGTTACGCAGATACGCAGTATTTT. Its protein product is CASSYADTQYF.